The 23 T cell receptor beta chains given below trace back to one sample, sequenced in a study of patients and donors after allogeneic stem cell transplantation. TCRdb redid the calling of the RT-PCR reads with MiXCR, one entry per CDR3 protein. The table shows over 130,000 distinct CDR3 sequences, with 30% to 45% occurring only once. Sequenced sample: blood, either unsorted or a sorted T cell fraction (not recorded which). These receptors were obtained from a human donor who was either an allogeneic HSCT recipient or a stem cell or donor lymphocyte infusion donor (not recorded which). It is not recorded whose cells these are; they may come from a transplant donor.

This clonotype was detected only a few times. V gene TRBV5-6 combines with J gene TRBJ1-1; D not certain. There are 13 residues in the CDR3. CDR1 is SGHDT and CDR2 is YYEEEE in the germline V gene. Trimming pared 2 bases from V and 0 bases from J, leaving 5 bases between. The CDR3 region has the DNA TGTGCCAGCAGCTTCGCCCTGAACACTGAAGCTTTCTTT. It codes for CASSFALNTEAFF.

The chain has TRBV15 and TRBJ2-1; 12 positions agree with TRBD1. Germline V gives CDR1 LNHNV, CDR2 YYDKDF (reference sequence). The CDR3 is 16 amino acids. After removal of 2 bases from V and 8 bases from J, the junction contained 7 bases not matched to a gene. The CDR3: CATSRTRDRGQYEQFF. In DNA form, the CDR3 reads TGTGCCACCAGCAGAACCCGGGACAGGGGGCAATATGAGCAGTTCTTC.

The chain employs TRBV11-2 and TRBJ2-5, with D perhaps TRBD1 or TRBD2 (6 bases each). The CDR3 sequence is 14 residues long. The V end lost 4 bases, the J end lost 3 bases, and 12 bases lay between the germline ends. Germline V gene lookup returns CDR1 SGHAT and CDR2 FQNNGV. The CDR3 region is CASSSLEGEETQYF. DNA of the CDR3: TGTGCCAGCAGCTCGTTGGAGGGGGAAGAGACCCAGTACTTC.

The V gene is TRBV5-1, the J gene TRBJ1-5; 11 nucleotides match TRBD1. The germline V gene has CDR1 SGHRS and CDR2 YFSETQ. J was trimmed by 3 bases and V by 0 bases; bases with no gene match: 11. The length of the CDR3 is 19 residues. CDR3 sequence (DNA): TGCGCCAGCAGCTTGGCCAAGGACAGGGGGCGTATGGACAATCAGCCCCAGCATTTT. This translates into CASSLAKDRGRMDNQPQHF.

CDR3 sequence: CASSFRGAETQYF. CDR3 DNA sequence: TGTGCCAGCAGTTTTAGGGGTGCAGAGACCCAGTACTTC. The rearrangement uses TRBV12-3 or TRBV12-4 and TRBJ2-5, with TRBD1 as a possible D gene (5 bases). The V gene lost 3 bases and the J gene lost 4 bases, with 9 bases spanning the gap. This CDR3 is 13 amino acids long.

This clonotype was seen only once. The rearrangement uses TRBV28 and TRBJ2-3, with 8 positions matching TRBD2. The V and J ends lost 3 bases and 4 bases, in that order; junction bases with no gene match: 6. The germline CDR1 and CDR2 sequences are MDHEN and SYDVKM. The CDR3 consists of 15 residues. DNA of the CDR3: TGTGCCAGCAGTTTCTCTCGCGGGGGGTCAGATACGCAGTATTTT. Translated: CASSFSRGGSDTQYF.

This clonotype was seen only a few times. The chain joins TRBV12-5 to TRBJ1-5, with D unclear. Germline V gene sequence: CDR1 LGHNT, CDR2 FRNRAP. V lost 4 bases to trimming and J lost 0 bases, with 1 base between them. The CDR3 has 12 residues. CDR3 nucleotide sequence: TGTGCTAGTGGTTATAGCAATCAGCCCCAGCATTTT. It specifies CASGYSNQPQHF.

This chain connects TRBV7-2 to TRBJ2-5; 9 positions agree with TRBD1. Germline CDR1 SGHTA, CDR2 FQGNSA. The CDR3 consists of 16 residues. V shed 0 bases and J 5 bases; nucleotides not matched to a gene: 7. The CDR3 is CASSLARGQGWETQYF. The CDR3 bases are TGTGCCAGCAGCTTAGCGCGAGGACAGGGGTGGGAGACCCAGTACTTC.

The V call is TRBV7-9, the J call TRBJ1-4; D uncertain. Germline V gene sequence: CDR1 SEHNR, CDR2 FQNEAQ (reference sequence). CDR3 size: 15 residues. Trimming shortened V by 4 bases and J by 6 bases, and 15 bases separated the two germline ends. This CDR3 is CASSSPTGFDEKLFF. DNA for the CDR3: TGTGCCAGCAGCTCCCCGACGGGGTTCGATGAAAAACTGTTTTTT.

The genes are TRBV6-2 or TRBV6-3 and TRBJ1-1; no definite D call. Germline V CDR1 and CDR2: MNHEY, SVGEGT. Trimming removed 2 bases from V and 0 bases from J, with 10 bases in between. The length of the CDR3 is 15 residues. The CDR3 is CASSYPAYLNTEAFF. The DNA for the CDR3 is TGTGCCAGCAGTTACCCGGCCTATTTGAACACTGAAGCTTTCTTT.

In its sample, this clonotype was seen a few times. The CDR3, as DNA: TGTGCCAGCAGCCCGGGGAGACAGGGGCTAACCGGGGAGCTGTTTTTT. It specifies CASSPGRQGLTGELFF. This chain links TRBV7-2 with TRBJ2-2; 8 positions match TRBD1. CDR3 length: 16 residues. V shed 5 bases and J 5 bases; nucleotides not matched to a gene: 10. Germline V lookup: CDR1 SGHTA, CDR2 FQGNSA.

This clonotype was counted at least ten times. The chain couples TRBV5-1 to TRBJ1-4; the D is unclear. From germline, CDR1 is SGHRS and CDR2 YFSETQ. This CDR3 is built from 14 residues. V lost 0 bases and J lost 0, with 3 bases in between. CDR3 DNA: TGCGCCAGCAGCTTGGCAGCAACTAATGAAAAACTGTTTTTT. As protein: CASSLAATNEKLFF.

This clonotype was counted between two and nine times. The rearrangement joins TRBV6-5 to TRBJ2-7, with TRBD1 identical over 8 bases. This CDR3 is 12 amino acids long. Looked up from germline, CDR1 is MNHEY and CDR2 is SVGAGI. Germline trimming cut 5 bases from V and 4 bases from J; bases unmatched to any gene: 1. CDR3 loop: CASSRTGYEQYF. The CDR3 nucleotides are TGTGCCAGCAGTCGGACAGGGTACGAGCAGTACTTC.

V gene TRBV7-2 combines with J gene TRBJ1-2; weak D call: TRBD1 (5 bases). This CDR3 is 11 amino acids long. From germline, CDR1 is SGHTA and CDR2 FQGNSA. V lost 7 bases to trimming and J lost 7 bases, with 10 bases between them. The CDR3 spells CASNLGGGYTF. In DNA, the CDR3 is TGTGCCAGCAACCTGGGGGGTGGCTACACCTTC.

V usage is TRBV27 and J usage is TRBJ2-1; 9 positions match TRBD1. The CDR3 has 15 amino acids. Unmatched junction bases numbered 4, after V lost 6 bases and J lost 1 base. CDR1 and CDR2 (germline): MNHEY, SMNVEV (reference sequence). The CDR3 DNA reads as TGTGCCAGCAGATTAGGACAGGGGTCCTACAATGAGCAGTTCTTC. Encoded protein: CASRLGQGSYNEQFF.

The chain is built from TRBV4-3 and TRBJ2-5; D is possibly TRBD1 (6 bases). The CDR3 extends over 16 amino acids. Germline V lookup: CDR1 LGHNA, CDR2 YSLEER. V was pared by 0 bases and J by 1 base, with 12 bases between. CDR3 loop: CASSQDFWDTQETQYF. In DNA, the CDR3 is TGCGCCAGCAGCCAAGATTTTTGGGACACCCAAGAGACCCAGTACTTC.

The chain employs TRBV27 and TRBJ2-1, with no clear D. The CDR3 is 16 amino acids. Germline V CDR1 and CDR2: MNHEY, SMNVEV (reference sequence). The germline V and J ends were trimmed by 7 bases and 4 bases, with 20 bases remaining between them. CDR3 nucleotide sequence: TGTGCCAGCACGCTCCCGGGCCCCGGCGGTTACAATGAGCAGTTCTTC. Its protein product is CASTLPGPGGYNEQFF.

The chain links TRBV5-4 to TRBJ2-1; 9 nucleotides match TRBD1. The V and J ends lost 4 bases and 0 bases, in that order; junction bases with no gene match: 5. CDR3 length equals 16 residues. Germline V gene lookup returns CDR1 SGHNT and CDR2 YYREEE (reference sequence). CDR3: CASSRLQGASYNEQFF. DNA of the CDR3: TGTGCCAGCAGCCGCCTACAGGGGGCCTCCTACAATGAGCAGTTCTTC.

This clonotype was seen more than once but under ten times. The CDR3 bases are TGTGCCAGCAGCTCGGGAGATGGCTCTGGAAACACCATATATTTT. This sequence encodes CASSSGDGSGNTIYF. The V gene is TRBV7-9, the J gene TRBJ1-3; D is unresolved. The germline gives CDR1 SEHNR, CDR2 FQNEAQ (reference sequence). V was shortened by 4 bases and J by 0 bases, with 10 bases between the two germline ends. The CDR3 consists of 15 residues.

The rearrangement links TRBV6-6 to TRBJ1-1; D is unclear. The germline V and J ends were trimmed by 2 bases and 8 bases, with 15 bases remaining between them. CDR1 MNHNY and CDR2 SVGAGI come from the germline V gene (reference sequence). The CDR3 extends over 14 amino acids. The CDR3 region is CASSYVPPQTEAFF. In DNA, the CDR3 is TGTGCCAGCAGTTACGTCCCCCCCCAGACCGAAGCTTTCTTT.

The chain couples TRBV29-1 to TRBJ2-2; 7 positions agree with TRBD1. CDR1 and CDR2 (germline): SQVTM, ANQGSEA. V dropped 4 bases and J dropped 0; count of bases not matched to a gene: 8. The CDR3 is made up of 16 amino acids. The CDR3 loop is CSVAGRQGPNTGELFF. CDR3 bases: TGCAGCGTTGCTGGCCGACAGGGACCGAACACCGGGGAGCTGTTTTTT.

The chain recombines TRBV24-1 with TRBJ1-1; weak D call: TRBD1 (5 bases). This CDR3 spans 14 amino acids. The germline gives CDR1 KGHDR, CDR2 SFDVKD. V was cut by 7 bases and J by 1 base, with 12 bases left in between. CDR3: CATSLGRGNTEAFF. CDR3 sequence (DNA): TGTGCCACCAGCCTGGGACGCGGGAACACTGAAGCTTTCTTT.

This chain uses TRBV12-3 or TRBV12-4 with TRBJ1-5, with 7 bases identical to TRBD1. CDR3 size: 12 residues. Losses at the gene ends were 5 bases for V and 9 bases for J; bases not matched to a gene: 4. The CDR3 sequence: CASSLPGGPQHF. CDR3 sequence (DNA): TGTGCCAGCAGTCTTCCAGGGGGGCCCCAGCATTTT.